This is a list of T cell receptor beta chains from one sample in a study of T cell responses to AZD1222 COVID-19 vaccine. The method was immunoSEQ multiplex PCR; TCRdb's version includes in-frame clones alone and lacks a portion of them. The repertoire shows more than 110,000 clones; the top ten hold about 2.2%. Specimen: peripheral blood. These receptors all stem from an adult in good health. CDR3s include the opening cysteine and the closing phenylalanine or tryptophan. A D gene is named only where the DNA matches it firmly.

CDR3 length,V gene,J gene,D gene,CDR3 DNA,CDR3 protein
15,TRBV4-3,TRBJ1-6,-,TGCGCCAGCAGCCAAGACCCGGTGGGAAATTCACCCCTCCACTTT,CASSQDPVGNSPLHF
15,TRBV5-6,TRBJ1-1,TRBD1,TGTGCCAGCAGCGGGACGGGACAGGGGAGCACTGAAGCTTTCTTT,CASSGTGQGSTEAFF
13,TRBV19,TRBJ1-1,-,TGTGCCAGTATTTCGGACTCGAACACTGAAGCTTTCTTT,CASISDSNTEAFF
13,TRBV19,TRBJ2-3,TRBD1,TGTGCCAGTAGTCGGACAGGAGCAGATACGCAGTATTTT,CASSRTGADTQYF
18,TRBV4-2,TRBJ1-5,TRBD1,TGTGCCAGCAGCCAAGCGACAGGGAGGGGGTATAGCAATCAGCCCCAGCATTTT,CASSQATGRGYSNQPQHF
14,TRBV5-4,TRBJ1-2,-,TGTGCCAGCAGCTTGGAAGGACAGAGCTATGGCTACACCTTC,CASSLEGQSYGYTF
15,TRBV7-2,TRBJ2-3,TRBD1,TGTGCCAGCAGCTTTTGGACAGGGGAGGCAGATACGCAGTATTTT,CASSFWTGEADTQYF
18,TRBV19,TRBJ2-1,TRBD2,TGTGCCAGTAGTATCGTAAAGTCGGGGGGGTTCCATTACAATGAGCAGTTCTTC,CASSIVKSGGFHYNEQFF
15,TRBV29-1,TRBJ1-2,-,TGCAGCGTTGAAGAAGAAATGGAGGCAGTCTATGGCTACACCTTC,CSVEEEMEAVYGYTF
11,TRBV7-9,TRBJ2-2,-,TGTGCCAGCAGCTTATCCCGGGAGCTGTTTTTT,CASSLSRELFF
12,TRBV4-2,TRBJ1-2,TRBD1,TGTGCCAGCTCGGGACAGCCCTATGGCTACACCTTC,CASSGQPYGYTF
17,TRBV5-4,TRBJ2-3,TRBD1,TGTGCCAGCAGCTACGGGGACAGGGGATTAGTAGCAGATACGCAGTATTTT,CASSYGDRGLVADTQYF
16,TRBV7-9,TRBJ2-1,TRBD2,TGTGCCAGCAGCTTAGGGTTGCGGGGGGGCGACAATGAGCAGTTCTTC,CASSLGLRGGDNEQFF
15,TRBV6-2/TRBV6-3,TRBJ1-1,TRBD1,TGTGCCAGCAGTTATCAAGGACAGGGGAACACTGAAGCTTTCTTT,CASSYQGQGNTEAFF
16,TRBV5-1,TRBJ1-6,TRBD1,TGCGCCAGCGGGGATACAGGGGGCGCCGATAATTCACCCCTCCACTTT,CASGDTGGADNSPLHF
12,TRBV29-1,TRBJ2-3,-,TGCAGCGTTTATGGGACACCAGATACGCAGTATTTT,CSVYGTPDTQYF
15,TRBV3-1/TRBV3-2,TRBJ1-2,-,TGTGCCAGCAGCCAAGAACTGGGGACCCCATATGGCTACACCTTC,CASSQELGTPYGYTF
11,TRBV2,TRBJ2-7,-,TGTGCCAGCAGCGGCCTCTACGAGCAGTACTTC,CASSGLYEQYF
17,TRBV19,TRBJ1-6,TRBD1,TGTGCCAGTAGTAGGGGACAGCTGAGCTCCTATAATTCACCCCTCCACTTT,CASSRGQLSSYNSPLHF
18,TRBV3-1/TRBV3-2,TRBJ1-4,-,TGTGCCAGCAGCCAAGATCCCCCGGGAGGCACCCGCGGTGAAAAACTGTTTTTT,CASSQDPPGGTRGEKLFF
13,TRBV5-1,TRBJ1-1,-,TGCGCCAGCAGCCTCGACGGGGACACTGAAGCTTTCTTT,CASSLDGDTEAFF
14,TRBV19,TRBJ2-5,-,TGTGCCAGTAGTATAGAACCCCGCCAAGAGACCCAGTACTTC,CASSIEPRQETQYF
13,TRBV7-2,TRBJ1-1,-,TGTGCCAGCAGCCCTGGGCCCGGTACTGAAGCTTTCTTT,CASSPGPGTEAFF
13,TRBV15,TRBJ2-3,-,TGTGCCACCATGGGGGGGCCCACAGATACGCAGTATTTT,CATMGGPTDTQYF
14,TRBV5-1,TRBJ1-4,-,TGCGCCAGCACGCTTGGGACTGGTAATGAAAAACTGTTTTTT,CASTLGTGNEKLFF
15,TRBV6-2/TRBV6-3,TRBJ2-1,-,TGTGCCAGCAGTTATAGGGGGGGTGACCACAATGAGCAGTTCTTC,CASSYRGGDHNEQFF
14,TRBV2,TRBJ1-5,-,TGTGCCAGCAGTGACAACAGAAACAATCAGCCCCAGCATTTT,CASSDNRNNQPQHF
15,TRBV7-8,TRBJ2-1,TRBD1,TGTGCCAGCAGCTTAACGGGACAGAGATACAATGAGCAGTTCTTC,CASSLTGQRYNEQFF
13,TRBV7-3,TRBJ1-1,-,TGTGCCAGCAGCTTAACAGGCGGCACTGAAGCTTTCTTT,CASSLTGGTEAFF
11,TRBV2,TRBJ1-1,-,TGTGCCAGCAGCCCCCACACTGAAGCTTTCTTT,CASSPHTEAFF
14,TRBV4-1,TRBJ1-2,-,TGCGCCAGCAGCCAGAGCGAAGGGAACTATGGCTACACCTTC,CASSQSEGNYGYTF
13,TRBV12-5,TRBJ2-1,-,TGTGCTAGTGGTTTAGGAGGGGTCGATGAGCAGTTCTTC,CASGLGGVDEQFF
13,TRBV11-3,TRBJ1-1,-,TGTGCCAGCAGCTTAGTGAAGGACACTGAAGCTTTCTTT,CASSLVKDTEAFF
12,TRBV2,TRBJ1-1,-,TGTGCCAGCAGTGGTGAGAACACTGAAGCTTTCTTT,CASSGENTEAFF
19,TRBV9,TRBJ1-3,-,TGTGCCAGCAGCCCCCCTTGGCCAGGCTACTTAACCTCTGGAAACACCATATATTTT,CASSPPWPGYLTSGNTIYF
14,TRBV5-1,TRBJ1-1,-,TGCGCCAGCAGCTTGGCTCTGGGGGACACTGAAGCTTTCTTT,CASSLALGDTEAFF
15,TRBV6-5,TRBJ2-7,TRBD1,TGTGCCAGCAGTTACTCATACAGGGGTTCCTACGAGCAGTACTTC,CASSYSYRGSYEQYF
13,TRBV7-9,TRBJ1-1,-,TGTGCCAGCAGCTCTAAAGGGGTTCTTGAAGCTTTCTTT,CASSSKGVLEAFF
16,TRBV5-1,TRBJ2-7,-,TGCGCCAGCAGCTACGTGACCCCCTCGGGGTCCTACGAGCAGTACTTC,CASSYVTPSGSYEQYF
15,TRBV19,TRBJ2-5,-,TGTGCCAGTAGTATAGCGAGGGGGGTCCAAGAGACCCAGTACTTC,CASSIARGVQETQYF
12,TRBV7-9,TRBJ2-1,-,TGTGCCAGCAGCTTAGTCCAGGGGGGGCAGTTCTTC,CASSLVQGGQFF
15,TRBV9,TRBJ1-1,TRBD1,TGTGCCAGCAGCACCAGGGGGCGCGATGTGAATGAAGCTTTCTTT,CASSTRGRDVNEAFF
14,TRBV28,TRBJ1-2,-,TGTGCCAGCAGTGGGGGCAGTACTAACTATGGCTACACCTTC,CASSGGSTNYGYTF
11,TRBV6-6,TRBJ2-2,-,TGTGCCAGCTTAAGAGCCGGGGAGCTGTTTTTT,CASLRAGELFF
15,TRBV30,TRBJ2-1,TRBD2,TGTGCCTGGAGCACTCGCGGGGGGGGCTACAATGAGCAGTTCTTC,CAWSTRGGGYNEQFF
15,TRBV5-1,TRBJ1-1,TRBD1,TGCGCCAGCAGCTTGGCCGGGACAGGGGGAACTGAAGCTTTCTTT,CASSLAGTGGTEAFF
17,TRBV4-1,TRBJ2-4,TRBD2,TGCGCCAGCAGCCATAATTTAGCGGGGGGGCCTCAAAACATTCAGTACTTC,CASSHNLAGGPQNIQYF
13,TRBV11-2,TRBJ2-5,-,TGTGCCAGCAGCTTCGTCAGCATGGAGACCCAGTACTTC,CASSFVSMETQYF
15,TRBV7-2,TRBJ1-5,-,TGTGCCAGCAGCCCCAAAGGGGGATTCAATCAGCCCCAGCATTTT,CASSPKGGFNQPQHF
17,TRBV7-2,TRBJ2-7,-,TGTGCCAGCAGCTCCCGTCCCCCAGTGGCGGCTCCCTACGAGCAGTACTTC,CASSSRPPVAAPYEQYF
16,TRBV2,TRBJ1-5,TRBD1,TGTGCCAGCACCGGGAACTGGGACAGGGTATATCAGCCCCAGCATTTT,CASTGNWDRVYQPQHF
15,TRBV24-1,TRBJ2-5,TRBD2,TGTGCCACCAGTGAAGGACTAGCGGGGATGGAGACCCAGTACTTC,CATSEGLAGMETQYF